The rows below give T cell receptor beta chains drawn from one sample of a study of cytomegalovirus exposure and HLA in healthy donors. Clones were read by immunoSEQ multiplex PCR, and TCRdb kept only the in-frame ones, dropping some. The sample lists 100,000 or so clones, roughly 69% occurring once. Sequencing was carried out using PBMCs. Receptors were obtained from a human donor in good health. Each CDR3 is given with its conserved first and last residue. The D gene is left open where the match is weak. The size field is filled for only some rows; it gives once, few, many or a size class.

length,D,V,size,J,CDR3,DNA
14,-,TRBV28,-,TRBJ1-4,CASTLGGGNEKLFF,TGTGCCAGCACCTTAGGCGGCGGGAATGAAAAACTGTTTTTT
13,-,TRBV7-9,-,TRBJ1-2,CASSPTGNYGYTF,TGTGCCAGCAGCCCGACAGGAAACTATGGCTACACCTTC
16,-,TRBV5-4,few,TRBJ1-1,CASSGPVVGEVSEAFF,TGTGCCAGCAGCGGCCCCGTCGTGGGAGAAGTGTCTGAAGCTTTCTTT
14,TRBD1,TRBV29-1,-,TRBJ1-1,CSVTDRGRYTEAFF,TGCAGCGTTACCGACAGGGGGCGATACACTGAAGCTTTCTTT
18,TRBD1,TRBV5-1,-,TRBJ1-1,CASSQQAGTGGAGTEAFF,TGCGCCAGCAGCCAACAGGCCGGGACAGGGGGCGCCGGCACTGAAGCTTTCTTT
13,-,TRBV19,-,TRBJ1-2,CASSIAGDYGYTF,TGTGCCAGTAGTATTGCAGGGGATTATGGCTACACCTTC
14,TRBD1,TRBV5-1,once,TRBJ1-4,CASSTGQGREKLFF,TGCGCCAGCAGCACGGGACAGGGGCGTGAAAAACTGTTTTTT
14,TRBD1,TRBV6-5,few,TRBJ1-2,CASSYSDRAYGYTF,TGTGCCAGCAGTTACTCGGACAGGGCCTATGGCTACACCTTC
15,TRBD2,TRBV10-3,few,TRBJ2-3,CASSALAGTTDTQYF,TGTGCCAGCAGTGCTCTAGCGGGGACCACAGATACGCAGTATTTT
14,TRBD1,TRBV9,once,TRBJ1-6,CASSFQGAGSPLHF,TGTGCCAGCAGCTTCCAGGGGGCAGGGTCACCCCTCCACTTT
14,TRBD1,TRBV30,few,TRBJ1-4,CACRAARGVEKLFF,TGTGCCTGTCGGGCGGCCAGGGGGGTTGAAAAACTGTTTTTT
15,-,TRBV28,-,TRBJ1-1,CASRPWEGGKTEAFF,TGTGCCAGCCGCCCCTGGGAGGGCGGAAAAACTGAAGCTTTCTTT
15,TRBD2,TRBV5-4,few,TRBJ2-7,CASSHDSGGEGEQYF,TGTGCCAGCAGCCATGATAGCGGGGGGGAGGGCGAGCAGTACTTC
15,-,TRBV11-3,-,TRBJ2-2,CASSFGGGFTGELFF,TGTGCCAGCAGCTTCGGGGGTGGATTCACCGGGGAGCTGTTTTTT
19,TRBD1,TRBV19,-,TRBJ2-6,CASSIGQGAAISGANVLTF,TGTGCCAGTAGTATCGGACAGGGGGCGGCAATCTCTGGGGCCAACGTCCTGACTTTC
20,TRBD1,TRBV5-4,-,TRBJ2-3,CASSPTGTGGFKARTDTQYF,TGTGCCAGCAGCCCAACCGGGACAGGAGGGTTTAAGGCCCGCACAGATACGCAGTATTTT
16,TRBD2,TRBV19,-,TRBJ2-1,CASSIGRTSGSNEQFF,TGTGCCAGTAGTATTGGTCGGACTAGCGGGAGCAATGAGCAGTTCTTC
14,TRBD2,TRBV5-4,-,TRBJ2-7,CASSFLAGGREQYF,TGTGCCAGCAGCTTCTTAGCGGGGGGACGCGAGCAGTACTTC
14,TRBD2,TRBV5-1,few,TRBJ2-5,CASSLTSGQETQYF,TGCGCCAGCAGCCTGACTAGCGGACAAGAGACCCAGTACTTC
17,TRBD1,TRBV9,-,TRBJ1-2,CASSVGQGAKANYGYTF,TGTGCCAGCAGCGTAGGGCAGGGGGCCAAAGCTAACTATGGCTACACCTTC
14,-,TRBV7-9,-,TRBJ1-1,CASSFPGQNTEAFF,TGTGCCAGCAGCTTTCCCGGACAGAACACTGAAGCTTTCTTT
16,TRBD1,TRBV6-6,few,TRBJ1-2,CASSTTRAGGAGGYTF,TGTGCCAGCAGTACCACCCGGGCAGGGGGCGCAGGTGGCTACACCTTC
15,TRBD2,TRBV5-4,-,TRBJ2-1,CASSLEGLGSNEQFF,TGTGCCAGCAGCTTGGAGGGACTAGGCTCGAATGAGCAGTTCTTC
14,-,TRBV30,-,TRBJ2-7,CAWSRKGPAYEQYF,TGTGCCTGGAGTAGGAAGGGGCCTGCCTACGAGCAGTACTTC
14,TRBD1,TRBV6-1,-,TRBJ1-5,CASSTQTGDQPQHF,TGTGCCAGCAGTACCCAGACAGGGGATCAGCCCCAGCATTTT
15,-,TRBV7-9,-,TRBJ2-3,CASSLTEGSTDTQYF,TGTGCCAGCAGCTTGACCGAGGGTAGCACAGATACGCAGTATTTT
13,-,TRBV14,many,TRBJ2-3,CASSHPGTDTQYF,TGTGCCAGCAGCCATCCAGGCACAGATACGCAGTATTTT
19,-,TRBV19,-,TRBJ1-4,CASSRTFAGGGTRSEKLFF,TGTGCCAGTAGCCGCACCTTTGCGGGGGGCGGTACTCGATCGGAAAAACTGTTTTTT
16,-,TRBV6-6,-,TRBJ2-2,CASSYSRQGNTGELFF,TGTGCCAGCAGTTACTCGAGGCAGGGGAACACCGGGGAGCTGTTTTTT
14,TRBD2,TRBV5-1,-,TRBJ2-7,CASKSLAGVGEQYF,TGCGCCAGCAAGTCACTAGCGGGAGTGGGTGAGCAGTACTTC
17,-,TRBV9,-,TRBJ2-3,CASSVDLAPPSTDTQYF,TGTGCCAGCAGCGTAGATCTAGCCCCCCCTAGCACAGATACGCAGTATTTT
11,-,TRBV27,-,TRBJ2-5,CASSRAGTQYF,TGTGCCAGCAGTAGAGCGGGGACCCAGTACTTC
14,-,TRBV27,-,TRBJ2-1,CASSQTRGSNEQFF,TGTGCCAGCAGTCAGACTAGGGGAAGCAATGAGCAGTTCTTC
14,TRBD1,TRBV30,once,TRBJ2-7,CAWSATGISYEQYF,TGTGCCTGGAGTGCGACAGGGATCTCCTACGAGCAGTACTTC
16,-,TRBV28,-,TRBJ2-6,CASSLRGTSGANVLTF,TGTGCCAGCAGCCTAAGGGGTACTTCTGGGGCCAACGTCCTGACTTTC
16,-,TRBV5-6,-,TRBJ1-1,CASSLLLHSPNTEAFF,TGTGCCAGCAGCTTGCTTCTTCACTCCCCCAACACTGAAGCTTTCTTT
15,TRBD1,TRBV15,-,TRBJ2-7,CATSRTGIGSYEQYF,TGTGCCACCAGCAGGACAGGGATCGGCTCCTACGAGCAGTACTTC
15,TRBD2,TRBV29-1,-,TRBJ2-3,CSVGTSGGRTDTQYF,TGCAGCGTGGGAACTAGCGGGGGCCGCACAGATACGCAGTATTTT
15,-,TRBV6-5,-,TRBJ2-3,CASRSYRDNTDTQYF,TGTGCCAGCCGATCGTATCGGGACAACACAGATACGCAGTATTTT
13,TRBD1,TRBV27,once,TRBJ2-7,CASSLADRAKQYF,TGTGCCAGCAGTTTAGCGGACAGGGCCAAGCAGTACTTC
14,-,TRBV2,-,TRBJ1-5,CASSSDSRNQPQHF,TGTGCCAGCTCTTCGGACAGTCGCAATCAGCCCCAGCATTTT
12,-,TRBV5-1,once,TRBJ2-3,CASSFTADTQYF,TGCGCCAGCAGCTTTACGGCAGATACGCAGTATTTT
20,TRBD1,TRBV18,-,TRBJ2-6,CASSPSVGTGGSIGANVLTF,TGTGCCAGCTCACCTAGCGTGGGCACAGGGGGCTCCATTGGGGCCAACGTCCTGACTTTC
15,-,TRBV5-1,-,TRBJ1-4,CASSLVQGTNEKLFF,TGCGCCAGCAGCTTGGTACAGGGCACCAATGAAAAACTGTTTTTT
16,TRBD2,TRBV4-1,few,TRBJ2-7,CASSQDETSRIYEQYF,TGCGCCAGCAGCCAAGACGAGACTAGCCGGATCTACGAGCAGTACTTC
16,TRBD1,TRBV6-1,-,TRBJ1-5,CASSGQGAYSNQPQHF,TGTGCCAGCAGTGGACAGGGGGCTTATAGCAATCAGCCCCAGCATTTT
15,TRBD1,TRBV2,-,TRBJ1-5,CASSRRQGANQPQHF,TGTGCCAGCAGCCGTAGACAGGGGGCAAATCAGCCCCAGCATTTT
14,TRBD1,TRBV30,-,TRBJ1-2,CAWIRGQGAYGYTF,TGTGCCTGGATACGAGGACAGGGGGCTTATGGCTACACCTTC